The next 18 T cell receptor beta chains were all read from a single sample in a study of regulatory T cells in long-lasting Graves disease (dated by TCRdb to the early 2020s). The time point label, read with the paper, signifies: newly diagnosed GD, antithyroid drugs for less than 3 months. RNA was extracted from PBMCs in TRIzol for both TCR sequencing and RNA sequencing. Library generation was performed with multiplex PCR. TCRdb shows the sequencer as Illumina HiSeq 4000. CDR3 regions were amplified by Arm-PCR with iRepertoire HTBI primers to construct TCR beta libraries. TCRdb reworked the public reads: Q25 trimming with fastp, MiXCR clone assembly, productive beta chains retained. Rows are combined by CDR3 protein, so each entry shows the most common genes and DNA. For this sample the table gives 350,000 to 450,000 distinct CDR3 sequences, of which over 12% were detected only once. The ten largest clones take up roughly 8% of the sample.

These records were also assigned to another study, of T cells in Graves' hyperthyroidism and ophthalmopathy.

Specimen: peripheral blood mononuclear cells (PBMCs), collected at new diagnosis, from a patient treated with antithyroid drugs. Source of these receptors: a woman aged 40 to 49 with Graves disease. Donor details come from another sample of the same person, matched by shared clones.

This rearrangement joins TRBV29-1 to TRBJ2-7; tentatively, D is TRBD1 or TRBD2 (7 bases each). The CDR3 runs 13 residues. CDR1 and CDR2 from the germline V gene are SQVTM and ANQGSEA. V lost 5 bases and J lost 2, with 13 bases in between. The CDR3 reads CSVSRGTAYEQYF. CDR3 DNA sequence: TGCAGCGTTTCGCGGGGGACAGCCTACGAGCAGTACTTC.

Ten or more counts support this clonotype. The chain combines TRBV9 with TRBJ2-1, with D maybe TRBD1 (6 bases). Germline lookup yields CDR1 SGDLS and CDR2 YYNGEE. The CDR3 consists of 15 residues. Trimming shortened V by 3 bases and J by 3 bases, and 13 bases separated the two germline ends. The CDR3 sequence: CASSANRDIYNEQFF. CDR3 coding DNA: TGTGCCAGCAGCGCGAACCGGGACATCTACAATGAGCAGTTCTTC.

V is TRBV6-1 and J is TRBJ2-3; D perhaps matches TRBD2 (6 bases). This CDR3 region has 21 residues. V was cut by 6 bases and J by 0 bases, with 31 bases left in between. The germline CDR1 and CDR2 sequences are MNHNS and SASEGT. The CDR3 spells CASSTRDLLGMGLDSTDTQYF. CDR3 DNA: TGTGCCAGCAGCACCCGGGACTTATTGGGTATGGGACTCGATAGCACAGATACGCAGTATTTT.

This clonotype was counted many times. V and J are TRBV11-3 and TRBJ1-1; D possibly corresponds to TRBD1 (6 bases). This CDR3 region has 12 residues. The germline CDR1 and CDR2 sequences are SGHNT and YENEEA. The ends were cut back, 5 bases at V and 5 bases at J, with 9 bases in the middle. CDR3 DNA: TGTGCCAGCAGCCCCACAGGGACTGAAGCTTTCTTT. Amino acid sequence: CASSPTGTEAFF.

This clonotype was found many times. The CDR3 sequence: CASSLGARVNSPLHF. The CDR3, as DNA: TGTGCCAGCAGCTTAGGGGCAAGGGTAAATTCACCCCTCCACTTT. The rearrangement uses TRBV7-2 and TRBJ1-6; D is uncertain. The V gene lost 1 base and the J gene lost 7 bases, with 11 bases spanning the gap. CDR3 length: 15 amino acids. Germline assignment: CDR1 SGHTA and CDR2 FQGNSA.

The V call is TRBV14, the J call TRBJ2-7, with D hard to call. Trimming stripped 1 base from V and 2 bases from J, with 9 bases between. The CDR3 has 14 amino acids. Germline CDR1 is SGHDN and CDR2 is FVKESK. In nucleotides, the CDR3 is TGTGCCAGCAGCCAAGTTGGACGGACCTACGAGCAGTACTTC. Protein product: CASSQVGRTYEQYF.

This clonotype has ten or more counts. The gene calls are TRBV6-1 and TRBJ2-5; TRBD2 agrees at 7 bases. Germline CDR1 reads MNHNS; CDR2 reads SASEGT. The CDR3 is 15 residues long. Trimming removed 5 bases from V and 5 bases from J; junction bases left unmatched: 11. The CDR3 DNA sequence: TGTGCCAGCAGTAGGGGAAGCGGGATAGGTGAGACCCAGTACTTC. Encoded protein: CASSRGSGIGETQYF.

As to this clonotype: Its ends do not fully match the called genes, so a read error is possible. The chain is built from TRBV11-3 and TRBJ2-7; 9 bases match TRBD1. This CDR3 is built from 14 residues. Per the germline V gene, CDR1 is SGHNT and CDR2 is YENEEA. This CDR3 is CAGSFGTGSYEQYF. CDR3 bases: TGTGCCGGCAGCTTCGGGACAGGGAGCTACGAGCAGTACTTC.

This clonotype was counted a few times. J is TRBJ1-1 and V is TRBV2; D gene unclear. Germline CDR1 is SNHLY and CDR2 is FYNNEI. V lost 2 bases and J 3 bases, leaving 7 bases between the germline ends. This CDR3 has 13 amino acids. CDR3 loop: CASSELEDTEAFF. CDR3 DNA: TGTGCCAGCAGTGAACTTGAGGACACTGAAGCTTTCTTT.

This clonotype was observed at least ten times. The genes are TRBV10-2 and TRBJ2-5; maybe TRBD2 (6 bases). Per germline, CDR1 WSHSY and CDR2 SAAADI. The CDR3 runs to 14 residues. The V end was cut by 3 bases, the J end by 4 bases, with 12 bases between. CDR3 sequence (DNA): TGCGCCAGCAGTGAAATATCCGGGGGAGAGACCCAGTACTTC. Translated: CASSEISGGETQYF.

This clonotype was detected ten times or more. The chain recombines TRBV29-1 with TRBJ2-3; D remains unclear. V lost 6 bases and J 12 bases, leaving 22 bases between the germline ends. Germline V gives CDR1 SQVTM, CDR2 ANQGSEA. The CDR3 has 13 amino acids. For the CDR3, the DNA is TGCAGCGTCCGGTCTCCCGCGGCCCCCGTTCAGTATTTT. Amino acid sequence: CSVRSPAAPVQYF.

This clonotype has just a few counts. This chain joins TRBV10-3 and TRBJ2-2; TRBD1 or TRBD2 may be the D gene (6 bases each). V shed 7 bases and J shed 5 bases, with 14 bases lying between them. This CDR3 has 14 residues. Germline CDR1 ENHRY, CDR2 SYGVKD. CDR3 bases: TGTGCCATCACCGGGGGCAGGAGAACCGGGGAGCTGTTTTTT. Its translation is CAITGGRRTGELFF.

The chain's CDR3 is CASSPEAGEGSNEQFF. In DNA, the CDR3 is TGTGCCAGCAGCCCAGAAGCGGGAGAGGGGAGCAATGAGCAGTTCTTC. The chain employs TRBV2 and TRBJ2-1; 8 bases map to TRBD2. Germline CDR1 reads SNHLY; CDR2 reads FYNNEI. With V trimmed by 6 bases and J by 6 bases, 13 bases remained unmatched. The CDR3 covers 16 residues.

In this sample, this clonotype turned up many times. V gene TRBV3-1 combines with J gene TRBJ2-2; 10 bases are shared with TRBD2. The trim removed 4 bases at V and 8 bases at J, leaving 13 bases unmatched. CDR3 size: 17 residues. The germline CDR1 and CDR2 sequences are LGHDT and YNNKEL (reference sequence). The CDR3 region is CASSPPKAGGPSGELFF. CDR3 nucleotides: TGTGCCAGCAGCCCTCCTAAAGCGGGAGGGCCGTCGGGGGAGCTGTTTTTT.

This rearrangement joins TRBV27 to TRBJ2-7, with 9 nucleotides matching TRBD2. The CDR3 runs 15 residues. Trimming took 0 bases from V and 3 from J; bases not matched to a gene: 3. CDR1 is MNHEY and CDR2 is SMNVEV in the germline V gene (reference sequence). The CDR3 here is CASSLSLAGFYEQYF. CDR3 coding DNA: TGTGCCAGCAGTTTATCGCTAGCGGGATTCTACGAGCAGTACTTC.

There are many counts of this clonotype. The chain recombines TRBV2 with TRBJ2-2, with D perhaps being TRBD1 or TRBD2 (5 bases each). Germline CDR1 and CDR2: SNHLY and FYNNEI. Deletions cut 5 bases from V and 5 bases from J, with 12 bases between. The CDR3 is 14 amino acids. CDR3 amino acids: CASSRDGGTGELFF. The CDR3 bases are TGTGCCAGCAGTCGGGATGGGGGTACCGGGGAGCTGTTTTTT. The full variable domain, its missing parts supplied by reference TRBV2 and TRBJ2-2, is EPEVTQTPSHQVTQMGQEVILRCVPISNHLYFYWYRQILGQKVEFLVSFYNNEISEKSEIFDDQFSVERPDGSNFTLKIRSTKLEDSAMYFCASSRDGGTGELFFGEGSRLTVL.

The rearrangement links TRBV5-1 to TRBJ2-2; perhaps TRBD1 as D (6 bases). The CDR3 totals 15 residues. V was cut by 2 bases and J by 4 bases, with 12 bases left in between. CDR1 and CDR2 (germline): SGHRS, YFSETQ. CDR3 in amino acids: CASSLVQGATGELFF. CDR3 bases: TGCGCCAGCAGCTTAGTACAGGGCGCCACCGGGGAGCTGTTTTTT.

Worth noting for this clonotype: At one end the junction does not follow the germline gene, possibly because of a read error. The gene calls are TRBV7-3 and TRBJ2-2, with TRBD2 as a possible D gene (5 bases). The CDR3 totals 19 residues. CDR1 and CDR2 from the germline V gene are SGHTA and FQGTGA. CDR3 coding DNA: TGTGCCAGCAGCTTGGCCCCGGGTCTAGCCGACAAGAACACCGAGGAGCTGTTTTTT. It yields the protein CASSLAPGLADKNTEELFF. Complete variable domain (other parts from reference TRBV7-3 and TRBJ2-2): GAGVSQTPSNKVTEKGKYVELRCDPISGHTALYWYRQSLGQGPEFLIYFQGTGAADDSGLPNDRFFAVRPEGSVSTLKIQRTERGDSAVYLCASSLAPGLADKNTEELFFGEGSRLTVL.